This is a list of T cell receptor beta chains from one sample in a study of blood T cell repertoires in COVID-19. TCRdb keeps only in-frame clones here, not all; method: immunoSEQ multiplex PCR. The sample shows roughly 330,000 clones, 88% of them seen only once. The sequenced material came from peripheral blood. These receptors were obtained from a woman between 50 and 59 years old with active or convalescent COVID-19. The CDR3 runs from the conserved cysteine through the conserved F or W. A row's size may be missing; if present it is once, few, many or a size class.

J gene: TRBJ2-3
clone size: .
V gene: TRBV10-3
CDR3 protein: CATTGADHTDTQYF

J gene: TRBJ1-2
clone size: .
V gene: TRBV4-2
CDR3 protein: CASSQGTSNYGYTF

J gene: TRBJ1-4
clone size: .
V gene: TRBV12-3/TRBV12-4
CDR3 protein: CATSRRGGEKLFF

J gene: TRBJ1-3
clone size: few
V gene: TRBV5-4
CDR3 protein: CASSLQGAPGNTIYF

J gene: TRBJ2-1
clone size: .
V gene: TRBV11-2
CDR3 protein: CASSRDGGQYNEQFF

J gene: TRBJ1-1
clone size: .
V gene: TRBV30
CDR3 protein: CAWTRGYTEAFF

J gene: TRBJ2-4
clone size: .
V gene: TRBV4-1
CDR3 protein: CASSQGAGPKNIQYF

J gene: TRBJ2-5
clone size: .
V gene: TRBV7-2
CDR3 protein: CASSPYSAGASQETQYF

J gene: TRBJ1-2
clone size: .
V gene: TRBV19
CDR3 protein: CASSIAGVRPNYGYTF

J gene: TRBJ1-1
clone size: .
V gene: TRBV18
CDR3 protein: CASSPTPAGSEAFF

J gene: TRBJ2-1
clone size: .
V gene: TRBV20-1
CDR3 protein: CSASWRALYNEQFF

J gene: TRBJ1-2
clone size: .
V gene: TRBV2
CDR3 protein: CASSAVPGGIYGYTF

J gene: TRBJ2-7
clone size: .
V gene: TRBV5-4
CDR3 protein: CASSPSSGSWYEQYF

J gene: TRBJ1-4
clone size: once
V gene: TRBV12-3/TRBV12-4
CDR3 protein: CASSLTVNEKLFF

J gene: TRBJ2-3
clone size: once
V gene: TRBV5-4
CDR3 protein: CASSFSGLAGATDTQYF

J gene: TRBJ2-7
clone size: .
V gene: TRBV7-9
CDR3 protein: CASSASSYEQYF

J gene: TRBJ2-1
clone size: .
V gene: TRBV3-1/TRBV3-2
CDR3 protein: CASSLGQSHNEQFF

J gene: TRBJ1-5
clone size: .
V gene: TRBV28
CDR3 protein: CASSLPPDSFNQPQHF

J gene: TRBJ1-1
clone size: .
V gene: TRBV28
CDR3 protein: CASRDSEAFF

J gene: TRBJ2-7
clone size: .
V gene: TRBV5-4
CDR3 protein: CASSPGGGVYEQYF

J gene: TRBJ1-6
clone size: .
V gene: TRBV6-5
CDR3 protein: CASSSTNSPLHF

J gene: TRBJ1-3
clone size: once
V gene: TRBV5-1
CDR3 protein: CASSLRTTRNLLSGNTIYF

J gene: TRBJ2-7
clone size: .
V gene: TRBV5-1
CDR3 protein: CATRGQGKSEQYF

J gene: TRBJ1-5
clone size: .
V gene: TRBV15
CDR3 protein: CATSRPGGNQPQHF

J gene: TRBJ2-5
clone size: .
V gene: TRBV7-3
CDR3 protein: CASSPGTGTETQYF

J gene: TRBJ2-1
clone size: .
V gene: TRBV9
CDR3 protein: CASSVGGGPSGYNEQFF

J gene: TRBJ1-5
clone size: .
V gene: TRBV19
CDR3 protein: CASSIFGDSNQPQHF

J gene: TRBJ2-7
clone size: .
V gene: TRBV6-6
CDR3 protein: CASSFLVGQSYEQYF

J gene: TRBJ2-5
clone size: .
V gene: TRBV11-3
CDR3 protein: CASSLGTGQFGETQYF

J gene: TRBJ2-1
clone size: .
V gene: TRBV5-8
CDR3 protein: CASSLGQISYNEQFF

J gene: TRBJ1-2
clone size: .
V gene: TRBV19
CDR3 protein: CASSIGTAPNYGYTF

J gene: TRBJ2-1
clone size: .
V gene: TRBV6-6
CDR3 protein: CASSYGIAGYNEQFF

J gene: TRBJ1-1
clone size: .
V gene: TRBV11-3
CDR3 protein: CASSLFDSTEAFF

J gene: TRBJ2-7
clone size: .
V gene: TRBV30
CDR3 protein: CAWARGKYEQYF

J gene: TRBJ1-1
clone size: .
V gene: TRBV19
CDR3 protein: CASTTTGMNTEAFF

J gene: TRBJ1-3
clone size: .
V gene: TRBV30
CDR3 protein: CAQRRWDRGLRSSGNTIYF

J gene: TRBJ2-7
clone size: .
V gene: TRBV4-3
CDR3 protein: CASSQDHGQIYEQYF

J gene: TRBJ1-5
clone size: once
V gene: TRBV11-1
CDR3 protein: CASSLSRLLNQPQHF

J gene: TRBJ1-5
clone size: .
V gene: TRBV6-2/TRBV6-3
CDR3 protein: CASSYKPGGGGNQPQHF

J gene: TRBJ1-6
clone size: .
V gene: TRBV30
CDR3 protein: CAWMYSYNSPLHF

J gene: TRBJ2-1
clone size: .
V gene: TRBV6-6
CDR3 protein: CASSHLQGEQFF

J gene: TRBJ2-3
clone size: .
V gene: TRBV11-2
CDR3 protein: CASSLASGRNTQYF

J gene: TRBJ1-1
clone size: .
V gene: TRBV29-1
CDR3 protein: CSVPGWVNTEAFF

J gene: TRBJ1-1
clone size: .
V gene: TRBV5-8
CDR3 protein: CASTDRMNTEAFF

J gene: TRBJ2-4
clone size: .
V gene: TRBV19
CDR3 protein: CASSLRGRGNIQYF

J gene: TRBJ2-7
clone size: .
V gene: TRBV3-1/TRBV3-2
CDR3 protein: CASSQDVRQASYEQYF

J gene: TRBJ1-5
clone size: .
V gene: TRBV28
CDR3 protein: CASSPQGGTGGFNQPQHF

J gene: TRBJ1-6
clone size: once
V gene: TRBV19
CDR3 protein: CASSIEGDSDNSPLHF

J gene: TRBJ1-2
clone size: .
V gene: TRBV6-5
CDR3 protein: CASRSGQVYGYTF